What follows describes a single T cell receptor (beta chain). These data come from a study of blood T cell repertoires in COVID-19. Study-wide background: Some COVID-19 samples were acute and others convalescent; all came from the United States, Italy and Spain. Sources were T cells, B-cell-depleted T cells, or PBMCs; the material itself was cDNA or gDNA.

V was cut by 6 bases and J by 5 bases, with 13 bases left in between. Per germline, CDR1 MDHEN and CDR2 SYDVKM. The CDR3 totals 13 residues. Per the authors' pipeline: How many nucleated cells were present was estimated from reference gene primer amplification. This table comes from immunoSEQ multiplex PCR, and its TCRdb copy is limited to in-frame clones, with some not included. From that table come the V and J calls and clone size; the DNA was used to work out D and trimming. Of around 200,000 clones in the sample, roughly 87% are singletons; the top ten hold about an eighth. This chain uses TRBV28 with TRBJ1-2; D might be TRBD1 (6 bases). The sequencing input was peripheral blood. The clonotype originates from a woman aged 18-30 years who had recovered from COVID-19. CDR3 sequence: CASRIPRGYGYTF. CDR3 in DNA: TGTGCCAGCAGAATCCCGAGGGGGTATGGCTACACCTTC.